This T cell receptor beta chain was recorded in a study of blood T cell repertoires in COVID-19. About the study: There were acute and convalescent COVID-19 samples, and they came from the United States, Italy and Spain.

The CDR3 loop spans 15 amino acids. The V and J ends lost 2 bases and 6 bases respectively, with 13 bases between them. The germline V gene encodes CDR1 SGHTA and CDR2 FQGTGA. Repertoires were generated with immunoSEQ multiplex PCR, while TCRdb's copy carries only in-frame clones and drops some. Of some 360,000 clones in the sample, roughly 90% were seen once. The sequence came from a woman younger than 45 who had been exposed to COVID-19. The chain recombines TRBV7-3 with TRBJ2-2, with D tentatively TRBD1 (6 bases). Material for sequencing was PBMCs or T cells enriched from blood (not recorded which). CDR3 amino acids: CASSLALQGPGELFF. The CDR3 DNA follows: TGTGCCAGCAGCTTAGCCTTACAGGGTCCCGGGGAGCTGTTTTTT.